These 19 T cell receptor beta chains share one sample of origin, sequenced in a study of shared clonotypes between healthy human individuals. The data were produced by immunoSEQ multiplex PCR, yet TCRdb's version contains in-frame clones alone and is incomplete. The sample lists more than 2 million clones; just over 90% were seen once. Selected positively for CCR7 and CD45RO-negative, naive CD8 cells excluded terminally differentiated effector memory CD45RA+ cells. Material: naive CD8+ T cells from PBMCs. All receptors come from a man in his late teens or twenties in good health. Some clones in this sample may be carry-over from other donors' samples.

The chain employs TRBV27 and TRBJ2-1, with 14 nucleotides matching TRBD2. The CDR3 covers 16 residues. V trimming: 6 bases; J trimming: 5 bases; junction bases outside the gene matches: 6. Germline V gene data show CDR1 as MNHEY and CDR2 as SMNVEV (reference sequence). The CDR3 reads CASSSRLAGGDNEQFF. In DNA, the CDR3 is TGTGCCAGCAGCTCAAGACTAGCGGGAGGGGACAATGAGCAGTTCTTC.

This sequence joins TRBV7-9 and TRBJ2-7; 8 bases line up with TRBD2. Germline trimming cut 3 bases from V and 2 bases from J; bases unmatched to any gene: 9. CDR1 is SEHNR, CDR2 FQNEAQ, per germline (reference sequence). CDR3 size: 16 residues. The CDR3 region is CASSFQTSGRAYEQYF. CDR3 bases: TGTGCCAGCAGCTTTCAAACCAGCGGGAGAGCCTACGAGCAGTACTTC.

The CDR3 spells CASSSRLAFTDTQYF. For the CDR3, the DNA is TGTGCCAGCAGCTCGAGACTAGCGTTCACAGATACGCAGTATTTT. V and J are TRBV7-2 and TRBJ2-3, with 8 bases aligning to TRBD2. Germline-derived CDR1 and CDR2 are SGHTA and FQGNSA. After removal of 4 bases from V and 2 bases from J, the junction contained 5 bases not matched to a gene. The CDR3 extends over 15 amino acids.

The CDR3 loop reads CASSPGVGLAGYNEQFF. The CDR3 DNA follows: TGTGCCAGCAGCCCCGGTGTCGGACTAGCGGGGTACAATGAGCAGTTCTTC. The chain is built from TRBV7-2 and TRBJ2-1, with TRBD2 matching over 12 bases. The CDR3 sequence is 17 residues long. With V trimmed by 5 bases and J by 4 bases, 9 bases remained unmatched. In germline, CDR1 is SGHTA, CDR2 FQGNSA.

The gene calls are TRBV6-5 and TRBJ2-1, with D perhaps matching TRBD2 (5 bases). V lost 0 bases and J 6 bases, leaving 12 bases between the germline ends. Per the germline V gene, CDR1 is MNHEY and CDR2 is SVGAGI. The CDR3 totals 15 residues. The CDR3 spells CASSYSFQDFNEQFF. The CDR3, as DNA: TGTGCCAGCAGTTACTCGTTCCAGGACTTCAATGAGCAGTTCTTC.

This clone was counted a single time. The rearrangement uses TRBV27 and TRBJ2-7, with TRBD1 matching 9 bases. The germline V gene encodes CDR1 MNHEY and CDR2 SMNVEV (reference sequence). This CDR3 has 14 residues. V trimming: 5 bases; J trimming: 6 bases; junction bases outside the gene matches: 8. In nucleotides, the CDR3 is TGTGCCAGCAGTGACTATACAGGGGGCCGCGAGCAGTACTTC. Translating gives CASSDYTGGREQYF.

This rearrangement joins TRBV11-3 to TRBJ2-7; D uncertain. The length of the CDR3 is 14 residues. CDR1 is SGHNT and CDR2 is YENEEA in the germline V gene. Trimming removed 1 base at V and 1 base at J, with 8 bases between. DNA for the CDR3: TGTGCCAGCAGCTTAGCATGCCCGTCCTACGAGCAGTACTTC. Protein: CASSLACPSYEQYF.

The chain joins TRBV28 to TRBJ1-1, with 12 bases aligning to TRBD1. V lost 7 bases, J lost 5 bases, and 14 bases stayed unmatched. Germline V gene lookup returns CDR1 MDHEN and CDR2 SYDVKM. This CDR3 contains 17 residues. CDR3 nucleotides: TGTGCCAGCACCATACCGGGAGGGGACAGGGGGCTGACTGAAGCTTTCTTT. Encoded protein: CASTIPGGDRGLTEAFF.

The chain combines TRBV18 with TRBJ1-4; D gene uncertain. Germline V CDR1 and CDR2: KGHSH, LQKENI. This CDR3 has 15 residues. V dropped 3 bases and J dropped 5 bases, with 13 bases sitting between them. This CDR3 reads CASSPSSDGNEKLFF. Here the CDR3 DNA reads TGTGCCAGCTCACCCTCCTCGGACGGAAATGAAAAACTGTTTTTT. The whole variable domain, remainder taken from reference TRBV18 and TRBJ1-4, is NAGVMQNPRHLVRRRGQEARLRCSPMKGHSHVYWYRQLPEEGLKFMVYLQKENIIDESGMPKERFSAEFPKEGPSILRIQQVVRGDSAAYFCASSPSSDGNEKLFFGSGTQLSVL.

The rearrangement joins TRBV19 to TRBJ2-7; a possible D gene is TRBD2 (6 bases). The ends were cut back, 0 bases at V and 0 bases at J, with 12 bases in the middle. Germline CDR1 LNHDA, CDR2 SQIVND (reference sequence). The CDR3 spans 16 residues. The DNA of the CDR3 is TGTGCCAGTAGTATAGACGGGGGACGGAGCTCCTACGAGCAGTACTTC. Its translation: CASSIDGGRSSYEQYF.

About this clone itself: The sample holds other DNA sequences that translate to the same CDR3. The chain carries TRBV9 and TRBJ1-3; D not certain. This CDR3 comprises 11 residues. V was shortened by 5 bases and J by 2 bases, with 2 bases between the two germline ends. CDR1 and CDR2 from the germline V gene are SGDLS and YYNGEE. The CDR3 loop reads CASRAGNTIYF. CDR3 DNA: TGTGCCAGCAGGGCTGGAAACACCATATATTTT.

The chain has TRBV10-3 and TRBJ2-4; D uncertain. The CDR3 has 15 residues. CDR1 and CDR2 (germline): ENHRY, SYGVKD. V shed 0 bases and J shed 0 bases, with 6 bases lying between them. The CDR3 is CAISESSVAKNIQYF. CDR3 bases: TGTGCCATCAGTGAGTCTTCGGTAGCCAAAAACATTCAGTACTTC.

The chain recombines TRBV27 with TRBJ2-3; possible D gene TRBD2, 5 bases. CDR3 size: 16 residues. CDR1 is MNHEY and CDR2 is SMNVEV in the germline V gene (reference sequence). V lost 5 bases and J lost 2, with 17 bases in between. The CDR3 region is CASSTLGLTYTDTQYF. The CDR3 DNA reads TGTGCCAGCAGTACCCTAGGACTTACTTACACAGATACGCAGTATTTT.

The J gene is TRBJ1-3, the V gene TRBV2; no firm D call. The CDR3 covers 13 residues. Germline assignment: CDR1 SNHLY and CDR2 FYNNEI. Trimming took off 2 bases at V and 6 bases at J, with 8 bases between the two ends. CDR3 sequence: CASSESWENTIYF. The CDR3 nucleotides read TGTGCCAGCAGTGAATCCTGGGAAAACACCATATATTTT.

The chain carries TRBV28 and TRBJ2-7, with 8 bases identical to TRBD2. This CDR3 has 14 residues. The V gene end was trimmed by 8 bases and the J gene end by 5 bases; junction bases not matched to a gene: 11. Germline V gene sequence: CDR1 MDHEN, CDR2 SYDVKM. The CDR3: CASRGGRGYNEQYF. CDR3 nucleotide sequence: TGTGCCAGCCGGGGGGGCAGGGGATACAACGAGCAGTACTTC.

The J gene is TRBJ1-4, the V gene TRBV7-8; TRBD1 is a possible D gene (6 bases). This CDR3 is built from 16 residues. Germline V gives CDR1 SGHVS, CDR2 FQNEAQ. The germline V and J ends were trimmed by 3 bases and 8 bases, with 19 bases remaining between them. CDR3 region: CASSLSRTGFREKLFF. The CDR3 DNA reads TGTGCCAGCAGCTTGTCTAGAACAGGGTTTAGGGAAAAACTGTTTTTT.

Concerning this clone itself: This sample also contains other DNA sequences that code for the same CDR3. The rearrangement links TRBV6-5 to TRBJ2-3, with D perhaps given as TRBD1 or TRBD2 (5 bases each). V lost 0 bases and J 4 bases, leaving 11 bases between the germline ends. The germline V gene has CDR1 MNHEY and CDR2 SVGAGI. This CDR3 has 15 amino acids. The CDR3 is CASSYSTRGADTQYF. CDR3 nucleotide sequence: TGTGCCAGCAGTTACTCGACGAGGGGCGCAGATACGCAGTATTTT.

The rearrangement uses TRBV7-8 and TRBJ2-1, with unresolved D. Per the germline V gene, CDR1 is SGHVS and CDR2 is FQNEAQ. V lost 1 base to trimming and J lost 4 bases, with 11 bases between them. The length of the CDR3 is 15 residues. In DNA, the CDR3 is TGTGCCAGCAGCTTAGGGCCAGCATTTTACAATGAGCAGTTCTTC. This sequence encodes CASSLGPAFYNEQFF.

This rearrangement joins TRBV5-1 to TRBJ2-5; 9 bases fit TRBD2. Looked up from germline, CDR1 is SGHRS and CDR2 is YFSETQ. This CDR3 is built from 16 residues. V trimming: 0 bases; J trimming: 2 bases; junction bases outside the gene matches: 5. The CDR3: CASSLGLAALQETQYF. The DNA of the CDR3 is TGCGCCAGCAGCTTGGGACTAGCGGCCTTACAAGAGACCCAGTACTTC. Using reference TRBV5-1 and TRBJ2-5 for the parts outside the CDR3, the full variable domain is KAGVTQTPRYLIKTRGQQVTLSCSPISGHRSVSWYQQTPGQGLQFLFEYFSETQRNKGNFPGRFSGRQFSNSRSEMNVSTLELGDSALYLCASSLGLAALQETQYFGPGTRLLVL.